This TCR beta chain derives from a study of blood T cell repertoires in COVID-19. Notes on this clone: An end of the junction differs from the germline gene, which may be a read error.

Sequenced by immunoSEQ multiplex PCR; TCRdb stores in-frame clones only, minus some. The sample consists of around 300,000 clones, 90% of them appearing once. This sequence was found in a woman between 40 and 55 years old with acute or convalescent COVID-19. The sample was peripheral blood.

CDR3 loop: CASNLAGGSTDTQYF. CDR3 coding DNA: TGCGCCAGCAACTTGGCGGGGGGTTCCACAGATACGCAGTATTTT. The J gene is TRBJ2-3, the V gene TRBV5-1; 8 bases are a match to TRBD2. CDR1 and CDR2 from the germline V gene are SGHRS and YFSETQ. This CDR3 contains 15 residues. The variable domain in full, completed from reference TRBV5-1 and TRBJ2-3, reads KAGVTQTPRYLIKTRGQQVTLSCSPISGHRSVSWYQQTPGQGLQFLFEYFSETQRNKGNFPGRFSGRQFSNSRSEMNVSTLELGDSALYLCASNLAGGSTDTQYFGPGTRLTVL.